These T cell receptor beta chains were read from a single sample in a study of Graves' ophthalmopathy and Graves' hyperthyroidism. One entry per CDR3 protein, called by TCRdb with MiXCR from the multiplex PCR reads. Of about 700,000 distinct CDR3 sequences listed, approximately 40% were seen once; the top ten hold 40% to 55%. The sequencing input was peripheral blood. These receptors came from an adult man with Graves' ophthalmopathy. CDR3s include the opening cysteine and the closing phenylalanine or tryptophan. A D gene is named only where the DNA matches it firmly. A row's size may be missing; if present it is once, few, many or a size class.

d_call clone_size j_call v_call cdr3_nt cdr3_aa
TRBD1 NA TRBJ2-2 TRBV25-1 TGTGCTAGACAGGGGACAGCGAACCAAGGGGAGCTGTTTTTT CARQGTANQGELFF
TRBD2 NA TRBJ2-2 TRBV2 TGTGCCAGCAGTGAAGTTCTAGCGGGGGCCGGGGAGCTGTTTTTT CASSEVLAGAGELFF
TRBD2 few TRBJ2-2 TRBV24-1 TGTGCCACCAGTGATCCCGGGACTAGCGGGAGTAGTGGGGAGCTGTTTTTT CATSDPGTSGSSGELFF
TRBD1 many TRBJ1-6 TRBV7-2 TGTGCCAGCAGCACCGGGACAGGGTATTCACCCCTCCACTTT CASSTGTGYSPLHF
NA NA TRBJ1-1 TRBV20-1 TGCAGTGCTAGCCGAAGGGGGGCGACTGAAGCTTTCTTT CSASRRGATEAFF
NA few TRBJ2-7 TRBV20-1 TGCAGTGCTAGGATGCAGGGTCCCAACGAGCAGTACTTC CSARMQGPNEQYF
TRBD1 NA TRBJ1-1 TRBV10-3 TGTGCCATCAGTGAAGGGGACAGGGTAGGGAGCACTGAAGCTTTCTTT CAISEGDRVGSTEAFF
TRBD1 NA TRBJ1-3 TRBV2 TGTGCCAGCAGACAAGGACAGGGCTTTGATGACACCATATATTTT CASRQGQGFDDTIYF
TRBD2 NA TRBJ2-5 TRBV20-1 TGCAGTGCTAGAGATCTTACTAGCGGGGGTCGCCAAGAGACCCAGTACTTC CSARDLTSGGRQETQYF
NA many TRBJ1-4 TRBV10-3 TGTGCCATCACCCCAGCCCTTAATGAAAAACTGTTTTTT CAITPALNEKLFF
TRBD2 once TRBJ2-2 TRBV20-1 TGCAGTGCTAGGCCTAGCGGGAGCGACGGGGAGCTGTTTTTT CSARPSGSDGELFF
NA NA TRBJ1-4 TRBV7-9 TGTGCCAGCAGCTTAAGTATGTCTAATGAAAAACTGTTTTTT CASSLSMSNEKLFF
NA NA TRBJ2-5 TRBV5-4 TGTGCCAGCAGCCACCAGGGTGGGGGAGAGACCCAGTACTTC CASSHQGGGETQYF
TRBD1 NA TRBJ2-5 TRBV9 TGTGCCAGCAGCTTGACAGGGACAGGGGCAGAGACCCAGTACTTC CASSLTGTGAETQYF
TRBD1 few TRBJ1-2 TRBV12-3/TRBV12-4 TGTGCCAGCAGTTCCGGGACAGGGACCTATGGCTACACCTTC CASSSGTGTYGYTF
NA NA TRBJ2-5 TRBV11-2 TGTGTCAGCAGCTTTTTTTGGGGCCAAGAGACCCAGTACTTC CVSSFFWGQETQYF
TRBD1 NA TRBJ1-4 TRBV25-1 TGTGCCAGCGGTCCAGAGGGACAGGTTCGGTTCGGCGAAAAACTGTTTTTT CASGPEGQVRFGEKLFF
NA NA TRBJ2-4 TRBV10-3 TGTGCCATCAGTGAGGGGCAGGCGAAAAACATTCAGTACTTC CAISEGQAKNIQYF
TRBD1 few TRBJ2-3 TRBV29-1 TGCAGCGTCTCCGGGACAGGGATGAGGGCCACAGATACGCAGTATTTT CSVSGTGMRATDTQYF
TRBD1 NA TRBJ2-7 TRBV20-1 TGCAGTGCAATTCACCGACAGGGTGTCTACGAGCAGTACTTC CSAIHRQGVYEQYF
NA NA TRBJ1-1 TRBV7-9 TGTGCCAGCAGCTTAATAGCCGGGGGTCTGAACACTGAAGCTTTCTTT CASSLIAGGLNTEAFF
NA NA TRBJ2-7 TRBV2 TGTGCCAGCAGTGAAGACAGGTTAAGCTCCTACGAGCAGTACTTC CASSEDRLSSYEQYF
TRBD2 few TRBJ2-7 TRBV7-8 TGTGCCAGCAGCCCATTGACTAGCGGGAGGCCCAAGGCCTACGAGCAGTACTTC CASSPLTSGRPKAYEQYF
NA NA TRBJ2-3 TRBV7-9 TGTGCCAGCAGCTTCCGGGATTCAGATACGCAGTATTTT CASSFRDSDTQYF
NA many TRBJ1-1 TRBV6-1 TGTGCCAGCAGCTACCGACACGGCACTGAAGCTTTCTTT CASSYRHGTEAFF
TRBD1 few TRBJ1-5 TRBV6-2/TRBV6-3 TGTGCCACGGGACAGGGCGGCAATCAGCCCCAGCATTTT CATGQGGNQPQHF
TRBD1 NA TRBJ1-2 TRBV12-5 TGTGCTAGTGGTTTGGTGGTTTGGACAGGTTATGGCTACACCTTC CASGLVVWTGYGYTF
NA NA TRBJ1-5 TRBV7-9 TGTGCCAGCTCACCGTGGGGCGGGGATCAGCCCCAGCATTTT CASSPWGGDQPQHF
TRBD2 few TRBJ2-5 TRBV24-1 TGTGCCACCAGTGATTACGCTAGCGGGGGGCCAGAGACCCAGTACTTC CATSDYASGGPETQYF
NA NA TRBJ2-2 TRBV7-9 TGTGCCAGCAGCCCCAACGTTGGGGAGCTGTTTTTT CASSPNVGELFF
TRBD1 few TRBJ2-7 TRBV30 TGTGCCTGGACCACGACAGGGGACGAGCAGTACTTC CAWTTTGDEQYF
TRBD1 few TRBJ1-1 TRBV19 TGTGCCAGTAGGGAACAGGGGGCATCGACTGAAGCTTTCTTT CASREQGASTEAFF
NA NA TRBJ2-7 TRBV7-9 TGTGCCAGCAGCCAAGATTCTGACAGCTCCTACGAGCAGTACTTC CASSQDSDSSYEQYF
TRBD2 many TRBJ2-5 TRBV5-1 TGCGCCAGCAGCCCCGGGACTAGCGGGAGTTGGGAGACCCAGTACTTC CASSPGTSGSWETQYF
NA NA TRBJ1-1 TRBV20-1 TGCAGTGCTAGTGGCCAGATGAACACTGAAGCTTTCTTT CSASGQMNTEAFF
NA many TRBJ1-3 TRBV20-1 TGCAGTGCTAGAGGTCGCAGGGCTGGAAACACCATATATTTT CSARGRRAGNTIYF
NA NA TRBJ1-5 TRBV24-1 TGTGCCAGCAGCACCTATTTGGGTGGGGAGGGCTGGCAGCCCCAGCATTTT CASSTYLGGEGWQPQHF
NA once TRBJ2-7 TRBV15 TGTGCCACCAGCAGTACAGGATACGAGCAGTACTTC CATSSTGYEQYF
NA NA TRBJ1-5 TRBV29-1 TGCAGCGCCGATCAGGTTTATCAGCCCCAGCATTTT CSADQVYQPQHF
NA NA TRBJ1-1 TRBV9 TGTGCCAGCAGCGTCGGACACGCGACTGAAGCTTTCTTT CASSVGHATEAFF
NA few TRBJ1-3 TRBV7-2 TGTGCCAGCAGCGGGGACGGGAGCACCATATATTTT CASSGDGSTIYF
TRBD1 few TRBJ2-7 TRBV7-2 TGTGCCAGCAGCCCGGGGACAGGGGGCCCCCACGAGCAGTACTTC CASSPGTGGPHEQYF
NA many TRBJ2-7 TRBV9 TGTGCCAGCAGCGTCTTGCCAGGGGCCGCCTACGAGCAGTACTTC CASSVLPGAAYEQYF
NA NA TRBJ1-1 TRBV10-3 TGTGCCATCAGCGCCCAGGGTGAGAACACTGAAGCTTTCTTT CAISAQGENTEAFF
TRBD1 many TRBJ1-2 TRBV29-1 TGCAGCGTTGATCGGCTGGGGGACAGGGTAATTAACTATGGCTACACCTTC CSVDRLGDRVINYGYTF
TRBD2 few TRBJ2-7 TRBV20-1 TGCAGTGCTACGGGACTAGCGGGGAAATACGAGCAGTACTTC CSATGLAGKYEQYF
NA NA TRBJ2-5 TRBV29-1 TGCAGCGTTTATCCAGGACAATTTCAGTACTTC CSVYPGQFQYF
NA NA TRBJ1-1 TRBV7-9 TGTGCCAGCAGCCAAGACCCTACTACGAACACTGAAGCTTTCTTT CASSQDPTTNTEAFF
TRBD1 few TRBJ1-1 TRBV6-1 TGTGCCAGCAGACTCAGCAGGGGGCTTGGCACTGAAGCTTTCTTT CASRLSRGLGTEAFF
NA few TRBJ1-3 TRBV12-3/TRBV12-4 TGTGCCAGCAGGGGTGCGGGGAGTGGAAACACCATATATTTT CASRGAGSGNTIYF
NA many TRBJ2-7 TRBV10-3 TGTGCCTCGAGTGGACAGCTGGGCTACGAGCAGTACTTC CASSGQLGYEQYF
TRBD2 NA TRBJ2-5 TRBV20-1 TGCAGTGCTAGACTAGCGGGCAAAGAGACCCAGTACTTC CSARLAGKETQYF
NA NA TRBJ1-5 TRBV25-1 TGTGCCAGCAGTGGATTTGGCCCTAGCGAAAGCAATCAGCCCCAGCATTTT CASSGFGPSESNQPQHF
NA NA TRBJ2-7 TRBV5-1 TGCGCCAGCGCCGGAGCCGGCTCCTACGAGCAGTACTTC CASAGAGSYEQYF
TRBD2 NA TRBJ2-5 TRBV25-1 TGTGCCAGCAGTGGTGACCTAGCGGGAGAAGGAGCCCAGTACTTC CASSGDLAGEGAQYF
TRBD1 once TRBJ1-2 TRBV25-1 TGTGCCAGCAGTGAGGCAGGGGGCGCCACTAACTATGGCTACACCTTC CASSEAGGATNYGYTF
NA many TRBJ1-1 TRBV7-9 TGTGCCAGCAGCTTCCGGGGGTCCACTGAAGCTTTCTTT CASSFRGSTEAFF
NA NA TRBJ1-3 TRBV9 TGTGCCAGCAGCCAAGTGTCCCTCAGCTCTGGAAACACCATATATTTT CASSQVSLSSGNTIYF